What follows describes a single T cell receptor (beta chain). This clone was observed a handful of times. Its recognized antigen is unknown. No base quality values were provided; no much bigger clone lies one nucleotide off. The sample belongs to a study of vaccination effects on CD4 cells after COVID-19 (dated by TCRdb to between 2022 and 2023). Study-level background: Each participant received two doses of an mRNA SARS-CoV-2 vaccine, either BNT162b2 or mRNA-1273. In both COVID-19 convalescent patients and infection-naive vaccine recipients, the study compared SARS-CoV-2 spike-specific CD4+ TCR repertoires from before mRNA vaccination with those from after it. The full study included fewer than eleven COVID-19 convalescent patients and several SARS-CoV-2-naive healthy vaccine recipients. The Oncomine TCR Beta short-read assay on an Illumina iSeq 100 was used to sequence cultures from other donors in the study.

In the ViraFEST assay, PBMC were stimulated with viral peptide pools, and TCR sequencing was then used to find antigen-specific CD4+ T cell clonotypes based on their expansion. After roughly 11 days of culture, CD4+ T cells were isolated with the EasySep CD4+ T cell isolation kit. Healthy vaccine recipients had no prior SARS-CoV-2 infection, confirmed by negative nucleocapsid antibodies before and after vaccination. Some 2 million PBMC per well were cultured with around 10 ug/ml peptides in IMDM containing 5% human AB serum, 10 IU/ml IL-2 and gentamicin. Half of the culture medium was replaced with fresh IL-2-containing medium on days 3 and 7. Unless noted otherwise, every peptide stimulation condition was grown in triplicate wells. Using Ficoll-Paque Plus gradient centrifugation, PBMC were separated from whole blood and then either used fresh or cryopreserved at -140C. The overlapping peptide pools covered the spike proteins of SARS-CoV-2 and of the common cold coronaviruses HCoV-NL63, HCoV-OC43 and HCoV-229E. The QIAamp micro DNA kit was used to extract genomic DNA from the cultured CD4+ T cells.

Inclusive of the bounding cysteine and phenylalanine, the CDR3 is 15 residues long. Here the CDR3 DNA is all that survives: 45 bases in frame from base 1. CDR1 and CDR2 are read off the germline V gene (reference sequence) as LGHDT and YNNKEL. Trimming removed 4 bases from V and 4 bases from J, leaving 14 bases between the germline ends. What the authors observed across the whole study: The study was limited by a small number of convalescent patients, and early post-infection timepoints were lacking. Among healthy vaccine recipients, nearly all vaccine-induced clones were SARS-CoV-2 mono-reactive, and just 1 of 255 was cross-reactive with common cold coronaviruses. Both infection-induced and vaccine-induced clones contracted markedly at late post-vaccination timepoints, which is consistent with waning T cell responses.

The library was made by the immunoSEQ multiplex PCR assay. DNA from the cultured and isolated CD4+ T cells underwent TCR beta CDR3 sequencing. Per the original workflow: Non-productive TCR sequences were discarded, and reads were trimmed to the CDR3 region, with only CDR3s of 7 or more amino acids retained. The MANAFEST web app was used to identify antigen-specific clonotypes by comparing expansion in peptide wells with expansion in reference cultures. Positive clones required FDR<0.05 expansion versus reference and all other wells, odds ratio above 5, and frequency above 0.1% in two replicate wells. A clonotype was called cross-reactive if it was significantly expanded both in SARS-CoV-2 spike wells and in at least one common cold coronavirus spike condition. Using the stringdist R package, CDR3 similarity was measured by Levenshtein distance, and unrooted trees were constructed with ape in R 3.6.1. Drawn from immuneACCESS, this table holds only the in-frame rearrangements with V and J called that TCRdb kept. Clones are partly lost; checked studies trace under half to an unresolved V gene and leave the rest unexplained. V and J calls and clone size are those listed in that table; D and trimming were worked out from the DNA. The sample table lists roughly 30,000 clones, around 78% of them with a count of one. The ten largest clones capture 27% of the sample.

This specimen was CD4+ T cells from PBMCs cultured with HCoV-OC43 spike peptides, taken before COVID-19 vaccination. The intended sense of this specimen's cell subset or site label: HCoV-OC43 spike overlapping peptide pool stimulation. This clonotype was sampled from a human donor who received a COVID-19 vaccine. The V gene is TRBV3-1 (or the pseudogene TRBV3-2) and the J gene is TRBJ1-3, and perhaps TRBD1 as D gene, on 6 matching bases. The CDR3 has the sequence CASSPDTGIGNTIYF. The DNA reads TGTGCCAGCAGCCCCGATACAGGGATCGGAAACACCATATATTTT.